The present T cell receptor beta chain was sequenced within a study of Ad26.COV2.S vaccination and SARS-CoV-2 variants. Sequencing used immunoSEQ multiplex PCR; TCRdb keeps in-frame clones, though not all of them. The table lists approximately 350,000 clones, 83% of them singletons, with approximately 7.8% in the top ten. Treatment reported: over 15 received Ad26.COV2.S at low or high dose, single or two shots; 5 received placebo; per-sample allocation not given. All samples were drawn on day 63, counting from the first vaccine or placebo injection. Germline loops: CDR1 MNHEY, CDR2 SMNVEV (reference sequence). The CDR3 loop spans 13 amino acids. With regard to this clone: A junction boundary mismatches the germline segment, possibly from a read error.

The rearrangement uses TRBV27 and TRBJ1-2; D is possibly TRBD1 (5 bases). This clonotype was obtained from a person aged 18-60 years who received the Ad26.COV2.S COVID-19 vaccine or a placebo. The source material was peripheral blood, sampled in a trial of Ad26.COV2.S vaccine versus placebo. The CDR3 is CASRPPGNFGYTF. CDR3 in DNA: TGTGCCAGCCGCCCCCCAGGGAACTTTGGCTACACCTTC.